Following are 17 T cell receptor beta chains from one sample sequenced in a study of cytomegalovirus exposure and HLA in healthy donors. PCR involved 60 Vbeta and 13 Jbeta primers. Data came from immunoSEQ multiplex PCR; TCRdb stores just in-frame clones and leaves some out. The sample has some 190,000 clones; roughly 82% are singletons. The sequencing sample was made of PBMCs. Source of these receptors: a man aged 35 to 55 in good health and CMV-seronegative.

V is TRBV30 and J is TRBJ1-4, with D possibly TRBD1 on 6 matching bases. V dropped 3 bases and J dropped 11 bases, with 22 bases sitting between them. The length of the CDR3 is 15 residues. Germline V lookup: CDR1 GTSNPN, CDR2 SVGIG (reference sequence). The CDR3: CAWSAATAFQGKLFF. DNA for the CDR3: TGTGCCTGGAGCGCAGCAACCGCATTTCAGGGGAAACTGTTTTTT.

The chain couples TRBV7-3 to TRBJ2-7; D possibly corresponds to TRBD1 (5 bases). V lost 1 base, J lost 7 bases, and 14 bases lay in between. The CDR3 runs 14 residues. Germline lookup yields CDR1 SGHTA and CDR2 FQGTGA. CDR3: CASSLSIVGQEQYF. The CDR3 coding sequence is TGTGCCAGCAGCTTAAGTATTGTGGGGCAAGAGCAGTACTTC.

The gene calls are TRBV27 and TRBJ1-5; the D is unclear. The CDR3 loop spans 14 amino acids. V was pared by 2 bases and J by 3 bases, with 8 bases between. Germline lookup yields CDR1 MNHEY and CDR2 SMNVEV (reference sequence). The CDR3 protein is CASSLRQNNQPQHF. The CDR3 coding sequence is TGTGCCAGCAGTTTACGTCAGAACAATCAGCCCCAGCATTTT.

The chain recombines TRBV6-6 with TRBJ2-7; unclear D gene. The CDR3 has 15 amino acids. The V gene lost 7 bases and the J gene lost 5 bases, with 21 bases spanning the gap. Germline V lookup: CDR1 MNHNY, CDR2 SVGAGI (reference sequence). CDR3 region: CASTTPRPRNDEQYF. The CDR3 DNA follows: TGTGCCAGCACCACACCCCGCCCACGAAACGACGAGCAGTACTTC.

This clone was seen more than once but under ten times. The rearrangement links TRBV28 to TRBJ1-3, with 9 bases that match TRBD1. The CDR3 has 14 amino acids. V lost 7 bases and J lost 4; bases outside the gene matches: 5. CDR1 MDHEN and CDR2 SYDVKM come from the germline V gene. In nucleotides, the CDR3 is TGTGCCAGCACTACAGGGGGCGCGGGAAACACCATATATTTT. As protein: CASTTGGAGNTIYF.

Here the CDR3 DNA reads TGCAGCGTCAATACCGGGACAGGGGGCACAGATACGCAGTATTTT. Translating it yields CSVNTGTGGTDTQYF. This sequence joins TRBV29-1 and TRBJ2-3; 10 bases fit TRBD1. CDR3 size: 15 residues. The germline V gene has CDR1 SQVTM and CDR2 ANQGSEA. Trimming removed 6 bases from V and 1 base from J; junction bases left unmatched: 7.

This chain's CDR3 is CASSLDVAAETQYF. The CDR3 nucleotides read TGCGCCAGCAGCTTGGATGTGGCTGCTGAGACCCAGTACTTC. This sequence joins TRBV5-1 and TRBJ2-5; D not certain. Germline lookup yields CDR1 SGHRS and CDR2 YFSETQ. Trimming stripped 0 bases from V and 5 bases from J, with 11 bases between. The CDR3 runs to 14 residues.

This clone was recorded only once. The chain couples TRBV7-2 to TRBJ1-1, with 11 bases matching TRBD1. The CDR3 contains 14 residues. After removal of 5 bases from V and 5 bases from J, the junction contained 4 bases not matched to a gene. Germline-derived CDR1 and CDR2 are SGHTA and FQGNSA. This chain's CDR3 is CASSGQGAGTEAFF. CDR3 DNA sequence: TGTGCCAGCAGCGGACAGGGGGCGGGTACTGAAGCTTTCTTT.

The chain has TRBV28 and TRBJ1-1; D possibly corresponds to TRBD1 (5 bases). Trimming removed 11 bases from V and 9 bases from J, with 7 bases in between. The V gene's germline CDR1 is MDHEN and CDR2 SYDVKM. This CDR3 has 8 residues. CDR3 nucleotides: TGTGCCTCAGGGAAAGCTTTCTTT. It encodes CASGKAFF.

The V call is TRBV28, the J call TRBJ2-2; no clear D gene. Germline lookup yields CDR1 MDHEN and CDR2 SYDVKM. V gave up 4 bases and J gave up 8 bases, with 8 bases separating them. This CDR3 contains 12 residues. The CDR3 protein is CASSYLQGELFF. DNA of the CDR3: TGTGCCAGCAGTTACTTACAGGGGGAGCTGTTTTTT.

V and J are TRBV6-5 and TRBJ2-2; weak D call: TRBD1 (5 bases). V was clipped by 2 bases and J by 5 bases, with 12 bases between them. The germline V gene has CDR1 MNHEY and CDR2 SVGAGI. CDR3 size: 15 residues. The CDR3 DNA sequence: TGTGCCAGCAGTTACGGGCGGACAAAAACCGGGGAGCTGTTTTTT. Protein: CASSYGRTKTGELFF.

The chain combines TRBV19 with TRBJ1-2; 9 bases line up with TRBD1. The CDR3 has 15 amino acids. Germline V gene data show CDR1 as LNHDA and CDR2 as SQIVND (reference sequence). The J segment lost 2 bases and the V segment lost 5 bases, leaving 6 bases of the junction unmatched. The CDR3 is CASSARQGVNYGYTF. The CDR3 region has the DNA TGTGCCAGTAGTGCACGACAGGGGGTAAACTATGGCTACACCTTC.

CDR3 in amino acids: CASSERLADPRGELFF. CDR3 nucleotide sequence: TGTGCCAGCAGCGAAAGACTAGCGGACCCCAGGGGGGAGCTGTTTTTT. The chain recombines TRBV5-6 with TRBJ2-2; 9 nucleotides match TRBD2. The V gene's germline CDR1 is SGHDT and CDR2 YYEEEE. The CDR3 is 16 residues long. Trimming removed 4 bases from V and 8 bases from J; junction bases left unmatched: 12.

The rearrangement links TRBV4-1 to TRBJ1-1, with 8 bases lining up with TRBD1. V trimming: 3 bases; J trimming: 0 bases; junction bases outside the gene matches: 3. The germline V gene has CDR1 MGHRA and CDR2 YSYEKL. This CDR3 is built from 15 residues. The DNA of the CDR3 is TGCGCCAGCAGCCAGACAGGGGTCCTGAACACTGAAGCTTTCTTT. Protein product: CASSQTGVLNTEAFF.

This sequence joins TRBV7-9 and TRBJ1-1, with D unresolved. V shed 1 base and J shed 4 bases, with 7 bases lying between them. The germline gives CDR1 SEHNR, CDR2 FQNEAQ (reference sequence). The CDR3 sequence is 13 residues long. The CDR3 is CASSLGGRTEAFF. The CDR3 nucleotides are TGTGCCAGCAGCTTAGGAGGGCGCACTGAAGCTTTCTTT. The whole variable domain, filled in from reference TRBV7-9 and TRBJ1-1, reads DTGVSQNPRHKITKRGQNVTFRCDPISEHNRLYWYRQTLGQGPEFLTYFQNEAQLEKSRLLSDRFSAERPKGSFSTLEIQRTEQGDSAMYLCASSLGGRTEAFFGQGTRLTVV.

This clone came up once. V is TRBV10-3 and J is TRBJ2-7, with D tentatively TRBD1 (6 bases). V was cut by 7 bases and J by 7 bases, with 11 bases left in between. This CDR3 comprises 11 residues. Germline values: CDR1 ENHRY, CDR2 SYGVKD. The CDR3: CAIKTGTEQYF. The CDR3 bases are TGTGCCATCAAAACCGGGACAGAGCAGTACTTC.

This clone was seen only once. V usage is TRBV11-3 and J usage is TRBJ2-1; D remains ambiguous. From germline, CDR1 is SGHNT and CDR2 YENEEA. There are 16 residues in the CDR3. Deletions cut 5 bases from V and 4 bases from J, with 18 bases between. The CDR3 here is CASSEQYQSRYNEQFF. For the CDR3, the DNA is TGTGCCAGCAGCGAACAGTATCAGAGTAGGTACAATGAGCAGTTCTTC.